These 25 T cell receptor beta chains were sequenced from one sample in a study of T cells in Graves' hyperthyroidism and ophthalmopathy. Amplified TCR beta CDR3 regions came from RNA transcripts. First-round RT-PCR with HTBI primers amplified the TCR CDR3 region. TCRdb itself ran the multiplex PCR reads through MiXCR, one entry per CDR3 protein. This sample has over 500,000 distinct CDR3 sequences; over 15% occur once, and the top ten carry around 17%. Sample: blood. Receptors were obtained from a woman aged 18-35 years with Graves' ophthalmopathy.

In its sample, this clonotype was seen many times. The chain couples TRBV6-1 to TRBJ2-2, with D perhaps TRBD2 (7 bases). Germline V gene lookup returns CDR1 MNHNS and CDR2 SASEGT. V was cut by 6 bases and J by 6 bases, with 17 bases left in between. The CDR3 spans 15 residues. The CDR3: CASRQEGGPSGELFF. The CDR3 DNA reads as TGTGCCAGCAGGCAAGAGGGGGGGCCATCCGGGGAGCTGTTTTTT.

A few counts support this clonotype. The J gene is TRBJ1-1, the V gene TRBV27; D might be TRBD1 (5 bases). V gave up 6 bases and J gave up 1 base, with 12 bases separating them. The CDR3 loop spans 14 amino acids. Looked up from germline, CDR1 is MNHEY and CDR2 is SMNVEV (reference sequence). CDR3 sequence (DNA): TGTGCCAGCAGGCTAGCAGGGTCGAACACTGAAGCTTTCTTT. It yields the protein CASRLAGSNTEAFF.

This clonotype was picked up a small number of times. V and J are TRBV25-1 and TRBJ1-5; no reliable D call. The V gene's germline CDR1 is MGHDK and CDR2 SYGVNS. This CDR3 is built from 14 residues. Deletions cut 2 bases from V and 6 bases from J, with 11 bases between. The CDR3, as DNA: TGTGCCAGCAGTGAAAGTCCGGCCAGTCAGCCCCAGCATTTT. Its translation is CASSESPASQPQHF.

This clonotype was detected only a few times. The chain joins TRBV28 to TRBJ1-1; possibly TRBD1 for D (6 bases). Germline loops: CDR1 MDHEN, CDR2 SYDVKM. The CDR3 is made up of 14 amino acids. Trimming removed 3 bases at V and 1 base at J, with 9 bases between. The CDR3: CASSFRGQNTEAFF. CDR3 nucleotides: TGTGCCAGCAGTTTTAGGGGACAGAACACTGAAGCTTTCTTT. Full variable domain (rest looked up from reference TRBV28 and TRBJ1-1): DVKVTQSSRYLVKRTGEKVFLECVQDMDHENMFWYRQDPGLGLRLIYFSYDVKMKEKGDIPEGYSVSREKKERFSLILESASTNQTSMYLCASSFRGQNTEAFFGQGTRLTVV.

This clonotype appeared many times. The rearrangement joins TRBV7-2 to TRBJ1-2; D possibly corresponds to TRBD1 (5 bases). The germline CDR1 and CDR2 sequences are SGHTA and FQGNSA. V was pared by 5 bases and J by 2 bases, with 15 bases between. This CDR3 has 15 residues. For the CDR3, the DNA is TGTGCCAGCAGCCGGCTTGGGGGACTGAACTATGGCTACACCTTC. Translated: CASSRLGGLNYGYTF.

This clonotype was seen ten or more times. This chain links TRBV20-1 with TRBJ2-7; weak D call: TRBD2 (5 bases). Germline V gene lookup returns CDR1 DFQATT and CDR2 SNEGSKA (reference sequence). CDR3 length: 12 residues. The CDR3 DNA reads TGCAGCACCCGGACTGCCGCCTACGAGCAGTACTTC. This codes for CSTRTAAYEQYF.

This sequence joins TRBV20-1 and TRBJ1-5; D gene uncertain. Germline loops: CDR1 DFQATT, CDR2 SNEGSKA (reference sequence). The CDR3 runs 14 residues. V lost 6 bases, J lost 3 bases, and 15 bases lay in between. CDR3 DNA: TGCAGTGCCAACGTTGTAGGGTCCAATCAGCCCCAGCATTTT. As protein: CSANVVGSNQPQHF.

This clonotype showed up many times. The V gene is TRBV30, the J gene TRBJ2-7; D perhaps matches TRBD2 (7 bases). Looked up from germline, CDR1 is GTSNPN and CDR2 is SVGIG (reference sequence). V lost 0 bases and J 6 bases, leaving 12 bases between the germline ends. The CDR3 spans 13 residues. The CDR3 loop is CAWSVLRGGEQYF. For the CDR3, the DNA is TGTGCCTGGAGTGTACTTAGGGGGGGCGAGCAGTACTTC.

This clonotype was counted at least ten times. The chain uses TRBV12-3 or TRBV12-4 and TRBJ2-7, with 9 bases identical to TRBD2. V dropped 5 bases and J dropped 0; count of bases not matched to a gene: 2. This CDR3 spans 14 amino acids. Here the CDR3 reads CASSPTSGSYEQYF. Written as DNA, the CDR3 is TGTGCCAGCAGTCCGACTAGCGGCTCCTACGAGCAGTACTTC.

This clonotype was detected only a few times. The germline gene is not matched at one end of the junction; a read error may be the cause. The chain joins TRBV6-2 or TRBV6-3 to TRBJ2-3, with unresolved D. Germline V gene data show CDR1 as MNHEY and CDR2 as SVGEGT. The CDR3 consists of 13 residues. CDR3 in amino acids: CASSDSKTDTQYF. In DNA form, the CDR3 reads TGTGCCAGCAGTGACTCGAAAACAGATACGCAGTATTTT.

The chain employs TRBV19 and TRBJ1-2; D unclear. CDR1 is LNHDA and CDR2 is SQIVND in the germline V gene (reference sequence). V lost 5 bases and J 6 bases, leaving 13 bases between the germline ends. There are 13 residues in the CDR3. The CDR3 protein is CASSRDFTDGYTF. CDR3 DNA: TGTGCCAGTAGTCGAGACTTTACTGATGGCTACACCTTC.

The chain is built from TRBV20-1 and TRBJ2-7, with D hard to call. Trimming removed 0 bases at V and 1 base at J, with 10 bases between. Germline lookup yields CDR1 DFQATT and CDR2 SNEGSKA (reference sequence). The CDR3 has 14 amino acids. DNA for the CDR3: TGCAGTGCTAGAGATTCCGACGGATCCTACGAGCAGTACTTC. It codes for CSARDSDGSYEQYF.

This clonotype was seen at least ten times. The rearrangement joins TRBV2 to TRBJ2-1, with 14 positions matching TRBD2. This CDR3 comprises 19 residues. Looked up from germline, CDR1 is SNHLY and CDR2 is FYNNEI. With 8 bases clipped from V and 1 base from J, the junction kept 13 bases outside the gene matches. CDR3 region: CASQILPGLAGASYNEQFF. CDR3 nucleotide sequence: TGTGCCAGCCAGATACTACCGGGACTAGCGGGGGCTTCCTACAATGAGCAGTTCTTC.

This rearrangement joins TRBV9 to TRBJ2-1, with 8 bases that match TRBD1. The CDR3 loop spans 15 amino acids. The V gene's germline CDR1 is SGDLS and CDR2 YYNGEE. J was trimmed by 4 bases and V by 0 bases; bases with no gene match: 3. Here the CDR3 DNA reads TGTGCCAGCAGCGTAGGGGGACAGGATTACAATGAGCAGTTCTTC. Its translation: CASSVGGQDYNEQFF.

This clonotype has only a few counts. J is TRBJ2-3 and V is TRBV4-1, with 8 bases identical to TRBD2. Germline lookup yields CDR1 MGHRA and CDR2 YSYEKL. The V segment lost 4 bases and the J segment 0 bases; nucleotides outside the gene matches: 6. The CDR3 is made up of 16 amino acids. CDR3 amino acids: CASSRKLAASTDTQYF. As DNA, the CDR3 is TGCGCCAGCAGCCGCAAACTAGCGGCAAGCACAGATACGCAGTATTTT.

The chain has TRBV19 and TRBJ2-1; D perhaps matches TRBD2 (6 bases). The CDR3 totals 14 residues. Looked up from germline, CDR1 is LNHDA and CDR2 is SQIVND (reference sequence). V was pared by 7 bases and J by 6 bases, with 16 bases between. The CDR3 sequence is CASTPGGTFNEQFF. CDR3 coding DNA: TGTGCCAGTACCCCCGGAGGGACTTTCAATGAGCAGTTCTTC.

The gene calls are TRBV11-3 and TRBJ2-7; a possible D gene is TRBD2 (6 bases). V was clipped by 5 bases and J by 3 bases, with 11 bases between them. Per germline, CDR1 SGHNT and CDR2 YENEEA. This CDR3 has 13 amino acids. The CDR3 DNA sequence: TGTGCCAGCAGCACCGGGACTCACTACGAGCAGTACTTC. The encoded protein is CASSTGTHYEQYF.

The rearrangement links TRBV24-1 to TRBJ2-2; D is undetermined. Trimming pared 10 bases from V and 6 bases from J, leaving 14 bases between. Germline CDR1 and CDR2: KGHDR and SFDVKD. The CDR3 runs to 13 residues. The CDR3 spells CATLETRSGELFF. CDR3 coding DNA: TGTGCCACTTTAGAAACCCGGTCCGGGGAGCTGTTTTTT.

J is TRBJ1-2 and V is TRBV27; 10 positions match TRBD1. V gave up 3 bases and J gave up 6 bases; unmatched junction bases: 4. The germline gives CDR1 MNHEY, CDR2 SMNVEV (reference sequence). CDR3 length equals 14 residues. The DNA for the CDR3 is TGTGCCAGCAGTTTCGACAGGGGGCTAGATGGCTACACCTTC. It yields the protein CASSFDRGLDGYTF.

Many counts were recorded for this clonotype. The chain combines TRBV28 with TRBJ1-6; D is unresolved. V lost 8 bases, J lost 0 bases, and 11 bases lay in between. The CDR3 is 15 amino acids. The germline gives CDR1 MDHEN, CDR2 SYDVKM. The DNA of the CDR3 is TGTGCCAGCGGAGTCGTCAGCTCCTATAATTCACCCCTCCACTTT. It specifies CASGVVSSYNSPLHF.

The sample holds many counts of this clonotype. Written as DNA, the CDR3 is TGTGCCAGCAGTTTAAGGCTAGCGGGGGGGCCGCTCTCCTACAATGAGCAGTTCTTC. It encodes CASSLRLAGGPLSYNEQFF. This chain joins TRBV27 and TRBJ2-1; 12 nucleotides line up with TRBD2. Germline values: CDR1 MNHEY, CDR2 SMNVEV (reference sequence). The CDR3 contains 19 residues. J lost 0 bases, V lost 2 bases, and 8 bases had no gene match.

This clonotype has only a few counts. The rearrangement links TRBV20-1 to TRBJ2-3; tentative D call: TRBD2 (6 bases). The V gene lost 5 bases and the J gene lost 0 bases, with 12 bases spanning the gap. There are 14 residues in the CDR3. CDR1 is DFQATT and CDR2 is SNEGSKA in the germline V gene (reference sequence). The CDR3 nucleotides are TGCAGTGCTGACCCCGCGGGGAGCACAGATACGCAGTATTTT. Translating gives CSADPAGSTDTQYF.

This clonotype was observed many times. The chain uses TRBV6-1 and TRBJ2-7; D perhaps matches TRBD1 (6 bases). The CDR3 runs to 13 residues. The V and J ends lost 6 bases and 6 bases respectively, with 15 bases between them. Per germline, CDR1 MNHNS and CDR2 SASEGT. The CDR3 region has the DNA TGTGCCAGCAGCCAAACCGAAGGGGGCGAGCAGTACTTC. This gives the protein CASSQTEGGEQYF.

Comment on this clonotype: One end of the junction is discordant with germline, which a read error may explain. The V and J genes are TRBV5-1 and TRBJ2-6; 12 positions agree with TRBD1. Germline V CDR1 and CDR2: SGHRS, YFSETQ. The CDR3 loop spans 20 amino acids. CDR3 in amino acids: CASSVFPGTGGLAGANVLTF. CDR3 bases: TGTGCCAGCAGCGTTTTTCCGGGGACAGGGGGCTTGGCTGGGGCCAACGTCCTGACTTTC.

This clonotype has ten or more counts. This chain links TRBV4-2 with TRBJ1-5, with D perhaps TRBD1 (6 bases). Trimming left V 3 bases short and J 4 bases short, with 10 bases between. The CDR3 spans 14 residues. Germline CDR1 and CDR2: LGHNA and YNFKEQ. CDR3 amino acids: CASSHLRGNQPQHF. CDR3 DNA: TGTGCCAGCAGCCATCTCAGGGGAAATCAGCCCCAGCATTTT.